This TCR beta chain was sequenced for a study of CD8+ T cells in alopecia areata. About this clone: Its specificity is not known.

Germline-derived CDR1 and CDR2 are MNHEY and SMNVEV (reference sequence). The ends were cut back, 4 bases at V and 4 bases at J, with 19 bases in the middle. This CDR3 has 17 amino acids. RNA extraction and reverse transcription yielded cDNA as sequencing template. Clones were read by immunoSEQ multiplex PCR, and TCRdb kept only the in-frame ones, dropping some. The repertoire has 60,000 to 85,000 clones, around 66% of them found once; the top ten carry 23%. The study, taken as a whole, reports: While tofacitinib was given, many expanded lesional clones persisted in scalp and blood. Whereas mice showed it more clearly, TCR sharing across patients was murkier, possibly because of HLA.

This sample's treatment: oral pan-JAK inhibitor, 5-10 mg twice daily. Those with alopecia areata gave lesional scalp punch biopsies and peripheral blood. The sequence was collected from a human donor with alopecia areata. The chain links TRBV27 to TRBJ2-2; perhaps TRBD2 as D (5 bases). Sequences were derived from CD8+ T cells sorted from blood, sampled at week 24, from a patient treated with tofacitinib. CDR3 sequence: CASSSLPAGVATGELFF. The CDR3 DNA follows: TGTGCCAGCAGTTCCCTTCCAGCCGGGGTGGCCACCGGGGAGCTGTTTTTT.